These T cell receptor beta chains were read from a single sample in a study of T cells after yellow fever vaccination. From the 5' RACE reads, TCRdb called clonotypes with MiXCR, one entry per CDR3 protein. The sample has about 320,000 distinct CDR3 sequences; around 4.5% are singletons. The material sequenced was PBMCs, taken 15 days after the yellow fever booster vaccination. Every receptor here comes from a man younger than 30 who received the YFV17D yellow fever vaccine. The conserved cysteine and the conserved F or W are not part of the CDR3 here. Fields, in order: D gene, V gene, CDR3 protein. A D gene is named only where the DNA matches it firmly.

d_call: TRBD1
v_call: TRBV2
cdr3_aa: ASTYRDRGTDTQY

d_call: NA
v_call: TRBV5-1
cdr3_aa: ASSLPGSKAEAF

d_call: NA
v_call: TRBV4-2
cdr3_aa: ASSLLQGPEAF

d_call: NA
v_call: TRBV5-1
cdr3_aa: ASSPGTRAPDTQY

d_call: NA
v_call: TRBV2
cdr3_aa: ASRSGPNSNQPQH

d_call: NA
v_call: TRBV7-6
cdr3_aa: ASTLRGQETQY

d_call: NA
v_call: TRBV6-2/TRBV6-3
cdr3_aa: ASSYPEPQH

d_call: NA
v_call: TRBV7-9
cdr3_aa: ASSPPGHQPLH

d_call: NA
v_call: TRBV5-6
cdr3_aa: ASSFQGDTDTQY

d_call: TRBD2
v_call: TRBV6-2/TRBV6-3
cdr3_aa: ASSSSGGASGGELF

d_call: TRBD2
v_call: TRBV24-1
cdr3_aa: ATSDLLRGDLI

d_call: TRBD1
v_call: TRBV4-2
cdr3_aa: ASSRTGTNQPQH

d_call: NA
v_call: TRBV12-2
cdr3_aa: ASRLVSQSPSAPTKPQH